These 5 T cell receptor beta chains share one sample of origin, sequenced in a study of response to subunit inactivated influenza vaccine. TCRdb re-derived calls from the RT-PCR reads in MiXCR, one entry per CDR3 protein. Altogether just under 550,000 distinct CDR3 sequences are present, under 30% being singletons, with the ten largest covering 2.5% to 3.5%. The same sample was also studied in work on T cells expressing NK-cell markers. This second study notes: The TCR beta cDNA came from 5'RACE template switching with UMIs.

This sample comprised CD4+ T cells sorted from PBMCs, obtained about 11 days after vaccination. These receptors came from a man aged 50-60 years who received an inactivated influenza vaccine.

The chain carries TRBV20-1 and TRBJ1-1; 7 nucleotides align to TRBD1. V was pared by 6 bases and J by 4 bases, with 11 bases of the junction left unmatched. The CDR3 extends over 14 amino acids. CDR1 is DFQATT and CDR2 is SNEGSKA in the germline V gene (reference sequence). The CDR3 spells CSALDRVRSTEAFF. CDR3 DNA sequence: TGCAGTGCCCTTGACAGGGTAAGAAGCACTGAAGCTTTCTTT.

Only a few counts were recorded for this clonotype. The V gene is TRBV12-3 or TRBV12-4, the J gene TRBJ1-5; D call uncertain. This CDR3 is 15 amino acids long. Trimming took 5 bases from V and 4 from J, leaving 15 bases between them. The CDR3 sequence: CASSTTVSRNQPQHF. As DNA, the CDR3 is TGTGCCAGCAGTACGACGGTCTCAAGAAATCAGCCCCAGCATTTT.

The chain recombines TRBV10-2 with TRBJ1-5; unclear D gene. The CDR3 length is 13 residues. The germline gives CDR1 WSHSY, CDR2 SAAADI. Trimming stripped 2 bases from V and 2 bases from J, with 4 bases between. As DNA, the CDR3 is TGCGCCAGCAGTGAGACCCGCAATCAGCCCCAGCATTTT. It is translated as CASSETRNQPQHF.

The rearrangement uses TRBV11-2 and TRBJ2-6, with D hard to call. This CDR3 has 16 amino acids. Trimming took off 5 bases at V and 0 bases at J, with 11 bases between the two ends. Germline CDR1 is SGHAT and CDR2 is FQNNGV. CDR3 sequence reads: CASSTLQSSGANVLTF. The CDR3 coding sequence is TGTGCCAGCAGCACCCTTCAGTCCTCTGGGGCCAACGTCCTGACTTTC.

This chain connects TRBV6-6 to TRBJ2-5; no reliable D call. The CDR3 extends over 13 amino acids. Germline V gene data show CDR1 as MNHNY and CDR2 as SVGAGI (reference sequence). The germline V and J ends were trimmed by 0 bases and 5 bases, with 7 bases remaining between them. CDR3 nucleotide sequence: TGTGCCAGCAGTTACTCGAAACTTGAGACCCAGTACTTC. Its protein is CASSYSKLETQYF.